This TCR beta chain was identified in a study of type 1 regulatory T cells. Study background: T-allo10 is a Tr1-enriched, alloantigen-specific CD4 T cell product made in vitro.

By share of the sample, this clonotype is medium-sized. Its cognate antigen is unknown. This CDR3 region has 17 residues. The germline V gene has CDR1 SGHTA and CDR2 FQGNSA. V was cut by 1 base and J by 0 bases, with 12 bases left in between. TCRdb redid the calling of the reads with MiXCR, one entry per CDR3 protein. Of about 6,200 distinct CDR3 sequences in the sample, 33% are singletons; the top ten hold 20% to 30%. Whole-study findings and limits: Compared with non-Tr1 cells, Tr1 cells showed a narrower TCR repertoire.

The chain carries TRBV7-2 and TRBJ2-2, with D unresolved. Input material: cultured type 1 regulatory T (Tr1) cells, either the whole culture or a sorted fraction (not recorded which). The clonotype was recovered from a human donor in good health. The CDR3 nucleotides are TGTGCCAGCAGCTTAGTGCGTCGGGCAGCGAACACCGGGGAGCTGTTTTTT. Translating it yields CASSLVRRAANTGELFF.